This T cell receptor (beta chain) was sequenced for a study of T cell responses to AZD1222 COVID-19 vaccine (dated by TCRdb to the early 2020s). Background for the entire study: AZD1222 recipients given second doses at about 4 weeks or at about 12 weeks were pooled, since spike-specific TCR depth and breadth were not found to differ between the two schedules. TCR sequencing was performed for 230 to 250 trial participants, of whom roughly 200 were given two doses of AZD1222 and some 26 were given two doses of MenACWY control vaccine. Trial participants were enrolled by age into 18-55, 56-69 and 70-plus year subgroups, with 148, 28 and 57 TCR-sequenced participants respectively.

A note on this clone: The antigen it binds to is not known. No per-base quality is available; no much larger clone lies one base away.

Findings and caveats that apply to the study as a whole: Because no day 14 peak-response samples were available, repertoires were characterized only after the peak T cell response. Nearly half of unique spike-specific TCRs reportedly recognized epitopes outside regions mutated in the B.1.351 and B.1.1.7 variants. The vaccine-associated CD4 TCRs covered the entire spike protein, and the dominant responses fell in regions 160-218 and 743-854. Conclusions about previously exposed vaccinees are limited because only six or seven AZD1222 recipients were SARS-CoV-2 seropositive at baseline. Participants were mostly white British, with more females than males. The authors suggested clonal diversity may have been underestimated. The 56-69-year group was small, and its depth increase did not reach significance, likely because of low power. Spike-specific TCR breadth and depth rose significantly after two AZD1222 doses compared with day 0 and with MenACWY recipients.

The CDR3 regions of human TCRbeta chains were analyzed by immunosequencing. The study's own analysis went as follows. Repertoire TCRs were checked for matches against a reference library of SARS-CoV-2-specific TCRs that had been generated using the MIRA antigen-specificity platform. Breadth was defined as the fraction of unique TCRs that were SARS-CoV-2-associated. Depth was defined as the fraction of total T cells that were SARS-CoV-2-associated. Using the MIRA data, each spike-specific TCR was mapped to the spike region that the TCR reacts to and placed in a CD4 or CD8 class. Log10-transformed breadth and depth values were compared by one-way ANOVA with Sidak's multiple comparisons tests. Entries here come from immuneACCESS through TCRdb and include only in-frame sequences with V and J called. Some clones fail to appear in such tables; in the studies checked, an unresolved V gene covers under half of the shortfall, and the cause of the remainder is unknown. V and J calls plus clone size are reproduced from that table; the DNA served to infer D and trimming. In all, the sample holds about 180,000 clones, and roughly 90% of those were seen once. Approximately 2.5% of the sample is held by the ten biggest clonotypes.

Measured from the cysteine to the phenylalanine, the CDR3 is 14 residues long. CDR3 DNA only is kept here, 42 bases in frame from base 1. Deletion took 3 bases off V and 0 bases off J, with a span of 5 bases between the germline ends. CDR1 and CDR2 are drawn from the germline V gene: SGHTA, FQGTGA. The sample's time point label, in plain terms: baseline before first vaccination. The vaccinee samples were drawn from two UK trials, COV001 and COV002, one of which was a single-blind randomized controlled phase 2/3 trial testing AZD1222 (ChAdOx1 nCoV-19) in healthy adults. Trial participant PBMC samples were collected at day 0 and day 28 after the second dose for TCRbeta chain sequencing.

Specimen: peripheral blood, collected on day 0 of AZD1222 vaccination. The chain is assembled from TRBV7-3 and TRBJ2-2; the D gene is not confidently resolved. This clonotype was sampled from an adult in good health. The DNA is TGTGCCAGCAGCTTGACACCGAACACCGGGGAGCTGTTTTTT. It is translated as CASSLTPNTGELFF.